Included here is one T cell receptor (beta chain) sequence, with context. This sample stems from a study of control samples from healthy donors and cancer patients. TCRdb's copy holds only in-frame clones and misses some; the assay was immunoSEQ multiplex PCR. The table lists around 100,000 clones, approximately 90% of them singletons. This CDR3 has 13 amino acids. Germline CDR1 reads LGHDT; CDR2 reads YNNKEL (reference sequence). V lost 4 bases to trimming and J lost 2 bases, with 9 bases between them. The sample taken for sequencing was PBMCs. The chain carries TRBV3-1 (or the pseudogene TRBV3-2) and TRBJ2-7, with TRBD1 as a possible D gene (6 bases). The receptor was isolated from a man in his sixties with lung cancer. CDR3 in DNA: TGTGCCAGCAGCCCCAGGGGAACCTACGAGCAGTACGTC. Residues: CASSPRGTYEQYV.